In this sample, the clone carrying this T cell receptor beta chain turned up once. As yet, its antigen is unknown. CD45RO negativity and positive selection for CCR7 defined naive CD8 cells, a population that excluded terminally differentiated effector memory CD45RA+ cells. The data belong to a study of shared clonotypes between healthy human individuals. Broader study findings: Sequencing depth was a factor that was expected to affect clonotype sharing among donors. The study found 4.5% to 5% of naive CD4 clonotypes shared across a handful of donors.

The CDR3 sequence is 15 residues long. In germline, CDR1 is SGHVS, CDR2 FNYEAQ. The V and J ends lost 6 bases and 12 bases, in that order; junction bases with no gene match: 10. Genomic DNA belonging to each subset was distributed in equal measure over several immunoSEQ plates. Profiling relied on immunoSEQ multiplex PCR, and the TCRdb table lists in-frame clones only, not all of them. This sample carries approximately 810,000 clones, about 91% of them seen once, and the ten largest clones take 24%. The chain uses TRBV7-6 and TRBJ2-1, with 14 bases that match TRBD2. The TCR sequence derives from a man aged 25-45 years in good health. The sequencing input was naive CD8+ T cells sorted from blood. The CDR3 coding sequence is TGTGCCAGCAGACCTGGACTAGCGGGGGGCGAGGGGCAGTTCTTC. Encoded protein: CASRPGLAGGEGQFF. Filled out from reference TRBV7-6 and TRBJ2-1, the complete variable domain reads GAGVSQSPRYKVTKRGQDVALRCDPISGHVSLYWYRQALGQGPEFLTYFNYEAQQDKSGLPNDRFSAERPEGSISTLTIQRTEQRDSAMYRCASRPGLAGGEGQFFGPGTRLTVL.